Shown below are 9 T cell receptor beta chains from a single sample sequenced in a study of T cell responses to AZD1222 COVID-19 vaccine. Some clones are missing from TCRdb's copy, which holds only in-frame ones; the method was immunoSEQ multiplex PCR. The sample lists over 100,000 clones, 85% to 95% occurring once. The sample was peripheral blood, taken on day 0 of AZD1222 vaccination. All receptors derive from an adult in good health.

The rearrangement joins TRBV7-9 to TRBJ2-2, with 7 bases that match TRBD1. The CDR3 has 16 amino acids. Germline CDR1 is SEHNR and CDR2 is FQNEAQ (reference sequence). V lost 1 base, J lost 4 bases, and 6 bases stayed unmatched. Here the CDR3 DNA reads TGTGCCAGCAGCTTAGAAGGGGGCGCGGTCACCGGGGAGCTGTTTTTT. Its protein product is CASSLEGGAVTGELFF.

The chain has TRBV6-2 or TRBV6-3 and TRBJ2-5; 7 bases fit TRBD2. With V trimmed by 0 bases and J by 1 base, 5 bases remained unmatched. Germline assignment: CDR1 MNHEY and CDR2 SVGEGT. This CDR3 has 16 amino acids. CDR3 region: CASSYSGGDFQETQYF. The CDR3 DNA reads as TGTGCCAGCAGTTACTCGGGGGGGGACTTCCAAGAGACCCAGTACTTC.

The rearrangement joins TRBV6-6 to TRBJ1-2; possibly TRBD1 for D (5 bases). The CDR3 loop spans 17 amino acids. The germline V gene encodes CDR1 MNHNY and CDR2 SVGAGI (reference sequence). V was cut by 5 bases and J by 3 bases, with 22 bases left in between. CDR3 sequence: CASSRSPPSTAYYGYTF. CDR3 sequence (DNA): TGTGCCAGCAGTCGCTCCCCACCCTCGACAGCTTACTATGGCTACACCTTC.

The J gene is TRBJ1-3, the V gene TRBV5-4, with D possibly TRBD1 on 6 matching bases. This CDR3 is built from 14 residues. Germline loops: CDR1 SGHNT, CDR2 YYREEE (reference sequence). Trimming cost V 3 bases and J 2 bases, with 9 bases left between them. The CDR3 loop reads CASSSGQPGNTIYF. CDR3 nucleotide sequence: TGTGCCAGCAGCTCCGGACAGCCTGGAAACACCATATATTTT. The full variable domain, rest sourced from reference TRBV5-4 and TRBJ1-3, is ETGVTQSPTHLIKTRGQQVTLRCSSQSGHNTVSWYQQALGQGPQFIFQYYREEENGRGNFPPRFSGLQFPNYSSELNVNALELDDSALYLCASSSGQPGNTIYFGEGSWLTVV.

DNA of the CDR3: TGTGCCAGCAGTGAAGCGGGACTAGCGCGGGAGACCCAGTACTTC. Residues: CASSEAGLARETQYF. The chain combines TRBV2 with TRBJ2-5; 10 bases fit TRBD2. This CDR3 has 15 amino acids. The V gene's germline CDR1 is SNHLY and CDR2 FYNNEI. J lost 5 bases, V lost 0 bases, and 3 bases had no gene match.

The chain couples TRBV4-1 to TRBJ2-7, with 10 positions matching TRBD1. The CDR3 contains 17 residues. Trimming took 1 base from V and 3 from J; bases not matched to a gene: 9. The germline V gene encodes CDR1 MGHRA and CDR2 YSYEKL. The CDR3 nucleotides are TGCGCCAGCAGCCAAGTAAGAGGCGGACAGGGGGACTACGAGCAGTACTTC. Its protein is CASSQVRGGQGDYEQYF.

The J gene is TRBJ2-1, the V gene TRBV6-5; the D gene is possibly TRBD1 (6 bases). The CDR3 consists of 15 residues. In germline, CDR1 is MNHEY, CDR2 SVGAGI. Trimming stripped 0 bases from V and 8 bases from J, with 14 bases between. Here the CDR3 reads CASSYSEQGTDEQFF. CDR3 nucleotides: TGTGCCAGCAGTTACTCGGAACAGGGTACGGATGAGCAGTTCTTC.

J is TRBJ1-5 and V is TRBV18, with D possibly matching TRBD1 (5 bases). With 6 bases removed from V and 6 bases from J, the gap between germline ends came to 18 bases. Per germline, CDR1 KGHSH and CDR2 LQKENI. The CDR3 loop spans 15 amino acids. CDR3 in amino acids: CASSSETMQGQPQHF. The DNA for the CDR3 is TGTGCCAGCTCCTCTGAGACAATGCAGGGTCAGCCCCAGCATTTT.

This CDR3 is CASGLLDIQYF. The CDR3 DNA reads as TGTGCTAGTGGTTTACTTGACATTCAGTACTTC. This chain joins TRBV12-5 and TRBJ2-4; no reliable D call. This CDR3 contains 11 residues. Trimming stripped 3 bases from V and 8 bases from J, with 5 bases between. Germline V gene sequence: CDR1 LGHNT, CDR2 FRNRAP.